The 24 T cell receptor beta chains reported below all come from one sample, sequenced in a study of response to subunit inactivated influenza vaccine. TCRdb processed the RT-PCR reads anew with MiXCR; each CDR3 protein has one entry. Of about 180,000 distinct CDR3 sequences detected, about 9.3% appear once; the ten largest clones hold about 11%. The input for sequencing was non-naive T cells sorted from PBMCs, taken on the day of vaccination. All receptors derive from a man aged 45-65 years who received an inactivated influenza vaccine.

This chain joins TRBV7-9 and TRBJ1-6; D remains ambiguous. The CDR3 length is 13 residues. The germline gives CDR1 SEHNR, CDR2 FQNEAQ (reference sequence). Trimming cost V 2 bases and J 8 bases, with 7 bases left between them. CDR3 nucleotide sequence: TGTGCCAGCAGCTTACAGTCTTATTCACCCCTCCACTTT. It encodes CASSLQSYSPLHF.

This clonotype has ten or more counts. The CDR3 loop is CSVKQGRVNEQFF. The CDR3 DNA sequence: TGCAGCGTTAAACAGGGTAGGGTCAATGAGCAGTTCTTC. J is TRBJ2-1 and V is TRBV29-1, with D perhaps matching TRBD1 (6 bases). V was clipped by 5 bases and J by 6 bases, with 14 bases between them. This CDR3 comprises 13 residues. The germline V gene has CDR1 SQVTM and CDR2 ANQGSEA.

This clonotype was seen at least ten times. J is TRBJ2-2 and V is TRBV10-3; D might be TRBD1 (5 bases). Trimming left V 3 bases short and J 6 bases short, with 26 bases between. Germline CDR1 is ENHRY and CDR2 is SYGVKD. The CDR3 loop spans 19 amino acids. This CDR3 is CAISDWQGRPTLGAGELFF. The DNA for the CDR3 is TGTGCCATCAGTGATTGGCAGGGTCGTCCCACCCTCGGCGCCGGGGAGCTGTTTTTT.

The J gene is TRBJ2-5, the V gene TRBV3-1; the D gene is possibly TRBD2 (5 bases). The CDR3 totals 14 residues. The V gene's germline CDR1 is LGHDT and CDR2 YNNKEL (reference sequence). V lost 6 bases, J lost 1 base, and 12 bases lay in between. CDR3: CASRLRETQETQYF. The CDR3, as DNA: TGTGCCAGCAGACTGAGGGAGACCCAAGAGACCCAGTACTTC.

The CDR3 nucleotides are TGTGCCAGCAGCCGGGGAATAGGAATGATCACCGGGGAGCTGTTTTTT. Amino acids: CASSRGIGMITGELFF. The chain uses TRBV3-1 and TRBJ2-2; D uncertain. Trimming took 4 bases from V and 4 from J, leaving 16 bases between them. The CDR3 length is 16 residues. The germline V gene encodes CDR1 LGHDT and CDR2 YNNKEL (reference sequence).

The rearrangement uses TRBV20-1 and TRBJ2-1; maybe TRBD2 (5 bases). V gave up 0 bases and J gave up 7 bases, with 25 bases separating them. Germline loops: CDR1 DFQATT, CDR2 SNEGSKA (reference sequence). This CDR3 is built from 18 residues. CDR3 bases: TGCAGTGCTAGAGATCTCTATTCTCGGTCCGCTGGGAGTAATGAGCAGTTCTTC. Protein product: CSARDLYSRSAGSNEQFF.

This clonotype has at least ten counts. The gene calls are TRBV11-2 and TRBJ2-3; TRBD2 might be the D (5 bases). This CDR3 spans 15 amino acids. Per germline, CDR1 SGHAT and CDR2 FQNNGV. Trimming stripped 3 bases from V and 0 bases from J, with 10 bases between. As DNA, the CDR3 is TGTGCCAGCAGCTTCGCGGGCAGAAGCACAGATACGCAGTATTTT. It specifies CASSFAGRSTDTQYF.

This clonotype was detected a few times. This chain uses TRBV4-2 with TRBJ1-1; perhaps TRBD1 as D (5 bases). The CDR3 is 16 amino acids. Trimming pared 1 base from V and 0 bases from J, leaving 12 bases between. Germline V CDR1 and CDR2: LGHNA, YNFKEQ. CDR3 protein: CASSQVQGVMNTEAFF. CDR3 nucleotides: TGTGCCAGCAGCCAAGTCCAGGGAGTTATGAACACTGAAGCTTTCTTT.

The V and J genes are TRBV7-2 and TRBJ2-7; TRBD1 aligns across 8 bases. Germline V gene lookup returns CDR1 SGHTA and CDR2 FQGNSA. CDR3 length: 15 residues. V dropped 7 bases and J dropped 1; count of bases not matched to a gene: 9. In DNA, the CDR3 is TGTGCCAGCACCTTCGACAGGGGCGGGTCCTACGAGCAGTACTTC. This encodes CASTFDRGGSYEQYF. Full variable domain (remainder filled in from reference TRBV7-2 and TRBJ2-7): GAGVSQSPSNKVTEKGKDVELRCDPISGHTALYWYRQSLGQGLEFLIYFQGNSAPDKSGLPSDRFSAERTGGSVSTLTIQRTQQEDSAVYLCASTFDRGGSYEQYFGPGTRLTVT.

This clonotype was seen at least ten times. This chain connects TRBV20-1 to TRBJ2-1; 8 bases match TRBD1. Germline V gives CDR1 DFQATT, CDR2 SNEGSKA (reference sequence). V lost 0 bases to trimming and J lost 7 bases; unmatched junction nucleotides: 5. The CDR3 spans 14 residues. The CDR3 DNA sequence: TGCAGTGCTAGAGATCTAGACAGGGGTAATGAGCAGTTCTTC. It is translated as CSARDLDRGNEQFF.

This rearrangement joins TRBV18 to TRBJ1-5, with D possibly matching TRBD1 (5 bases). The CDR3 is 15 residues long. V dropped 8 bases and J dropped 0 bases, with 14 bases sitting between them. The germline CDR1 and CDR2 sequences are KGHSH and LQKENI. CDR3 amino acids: CASRRDGNSNQPQHF. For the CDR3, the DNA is TGTGCCAGCCGCCGGGACGGTAATAGCAATCAGCCCCAGCATTTT. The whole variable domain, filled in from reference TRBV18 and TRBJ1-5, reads NAGVMQNPRHLVRRRGQEARLRCSPMKGHSHVYWYRQLPEEGLKFMVYLQKENIIDESGMPKERFSAEFPKEGPSILRIQQVVRGDSAAYFCASRRDGNSNQPQHFGDGTRLSIL.

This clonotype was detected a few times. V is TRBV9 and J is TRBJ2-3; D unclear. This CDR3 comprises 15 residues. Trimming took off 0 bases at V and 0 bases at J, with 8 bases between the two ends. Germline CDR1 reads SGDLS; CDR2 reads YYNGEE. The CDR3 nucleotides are TGTGCCAGCAGCGTAGGGGTCTCTAGCACAGATACGCAGTATTTT. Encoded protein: CASSVGVSSTDTQYF.

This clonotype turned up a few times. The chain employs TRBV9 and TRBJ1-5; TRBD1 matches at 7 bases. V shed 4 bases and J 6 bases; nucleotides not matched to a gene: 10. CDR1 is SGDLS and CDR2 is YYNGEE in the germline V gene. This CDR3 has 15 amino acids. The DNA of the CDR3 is TGTGCCAGCAGCTCATCAGGAGACAGGGCTCAGCCCCAGCATTTT. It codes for CASSSSGDRAQPQHF.

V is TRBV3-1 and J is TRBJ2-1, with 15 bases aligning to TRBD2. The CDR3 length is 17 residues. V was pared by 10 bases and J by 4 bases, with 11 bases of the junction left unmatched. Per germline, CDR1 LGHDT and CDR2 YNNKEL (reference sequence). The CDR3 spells CATSWTSGGAVYNEQFF. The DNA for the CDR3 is TGTGCCACCTCATGGACTAGCGGGGGGGCGGTTTACAATGAGCAGTTCTTC.

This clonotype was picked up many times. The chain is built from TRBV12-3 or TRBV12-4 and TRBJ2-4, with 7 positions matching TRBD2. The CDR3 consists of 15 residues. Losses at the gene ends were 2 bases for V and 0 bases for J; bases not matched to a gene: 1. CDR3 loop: CASSLSGIAKNIQYF. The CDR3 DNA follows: TGTGCCAGCAGTTTAAGCGGGATAGCCAAAAACATTCAGTACTTC.

CDR3 sequence reads: CASSTGLAGFFTDTQYF. The CDR3 coding sequence is TGCGCCAGCAGCACTGGACTAGCGGGGTTTTTCACAGATACGCAGTATTTT. The chain couples TRBV5-1 to TRBJ2-3, with TRBD2 matching 12 bases. The germline CDR1 and CDR2 sequences are SGHRS and YFSETQ. The CDR3 covers 17 residues. V was pared by 4 bases and J by 2 bases, with 8 bases of the junction left unmatched. Supplemented by reference TRBV5-1 and TRBJ2-3, the full variable domain reads KAGVTQTPRYLIKTRGQQVTLSCSPISGHRSVSWYQQTPGQGLQFLFEYFSETQRNKGNFPGRFSGRQFSNSRSEMNVSTLELGDSALYLCASSTGLAGFFTDTQYFGPGTRLTVL.

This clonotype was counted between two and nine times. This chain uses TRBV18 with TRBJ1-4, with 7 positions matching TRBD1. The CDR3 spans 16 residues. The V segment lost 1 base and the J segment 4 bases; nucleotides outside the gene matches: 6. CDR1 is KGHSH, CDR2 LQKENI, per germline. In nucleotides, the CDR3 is TGTGCCAGCTCACCACAACGACAGGGAATTAATGAAAAACTGTTTTTT. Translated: CASSPQRQGINEKLFF.

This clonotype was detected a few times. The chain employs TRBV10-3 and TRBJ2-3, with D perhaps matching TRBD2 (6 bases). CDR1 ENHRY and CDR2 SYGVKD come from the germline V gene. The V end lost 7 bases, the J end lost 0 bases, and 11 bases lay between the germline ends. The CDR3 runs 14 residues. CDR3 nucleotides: TGTGCCATCAACCCTGGGACTAGCACAGATACGCAGTATTTT. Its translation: CAINPGTSTDTQYF.

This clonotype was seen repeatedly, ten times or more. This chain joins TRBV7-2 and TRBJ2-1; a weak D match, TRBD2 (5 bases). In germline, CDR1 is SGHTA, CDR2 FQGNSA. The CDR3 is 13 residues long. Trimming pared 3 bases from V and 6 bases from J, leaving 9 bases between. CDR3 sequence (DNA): TGTGCCAGCAGCTTTTCGACTACCAATGAGCAGTTCTTC. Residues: CASSFSTTNEQFF. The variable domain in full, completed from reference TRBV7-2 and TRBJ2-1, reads GAGVSQSPSNKVTEKGKDVELRCDPISGHTALYWYRQSLGQGLEFLIYFQGNSAPDKSGLPSDRFSAERTGGSVSTLTIQRTQQEDSAVYLCASSFSTTNEQFFGPGTRLTVL.

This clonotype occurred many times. The CDR3 nucleotides are TGCAGCGTCGAGAGGGCCAACTATGGCTACACCTTC. Its translation is CSVERANYGYTF. J is TRBJ1-2 and V is TRBV29-1; no clear D. Germline V CDR1 and CDR2: SQVTM, ANQGSEA. Trimming removed 6 bases from V and 2 bases from J, with 10 bases in between. CDR3 length: 12 amino acids.

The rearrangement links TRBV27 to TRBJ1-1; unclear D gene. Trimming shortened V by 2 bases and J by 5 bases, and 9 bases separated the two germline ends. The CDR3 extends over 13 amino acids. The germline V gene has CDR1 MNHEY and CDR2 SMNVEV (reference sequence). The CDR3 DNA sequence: TGTGCCAGCAGTTTAATCGTCCAGACTGAAGCTTTCTTT. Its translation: CASSLIVQTEAFF.

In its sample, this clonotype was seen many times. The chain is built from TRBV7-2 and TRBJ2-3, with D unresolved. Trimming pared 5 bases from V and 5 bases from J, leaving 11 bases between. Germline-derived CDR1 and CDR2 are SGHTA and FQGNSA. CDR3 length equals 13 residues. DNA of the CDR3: TGTGCCAGCAGCGACCGTACCCGAGATACGCAGTATTTT. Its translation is CASSDRTRDTQYF.

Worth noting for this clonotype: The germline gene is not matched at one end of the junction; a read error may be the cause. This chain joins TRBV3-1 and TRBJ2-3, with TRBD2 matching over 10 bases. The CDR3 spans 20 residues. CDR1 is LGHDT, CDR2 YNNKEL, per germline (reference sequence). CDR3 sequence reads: CATSPLSISGTSALGDTQYF. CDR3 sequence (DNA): TGTGCCACCAGCCCTCTATCGATTTCCGGGACTAGCGCGCTCGGGGATACGCAGTATTTT.

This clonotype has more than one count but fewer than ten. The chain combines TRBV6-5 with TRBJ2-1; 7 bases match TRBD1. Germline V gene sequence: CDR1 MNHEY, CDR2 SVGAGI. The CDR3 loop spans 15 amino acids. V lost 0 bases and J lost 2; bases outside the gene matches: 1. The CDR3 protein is CASSYSGTAYNEQFF. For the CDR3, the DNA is TGTGCCAGCAGTTACTCCGGGACAGCCTACAATGAGCAGTTCTTC.